One T cell receptor beta chain is described in this entry. Its antigen is as yet unknown. Trimming stripped 1 base from V and 12 bases from J, with 7 bases between. This CDR3 is 11 amino acids long. Per the germline V gene, CDR1 is SGHTA and CDR2 is FQGNSA. The study ran its PCR with 60 Vbeta and 13 Jbeta primers. Profiling relied on immunoSEQ multiplex PCR, and the TCRdb table lists in-frame clones only, not all of them. This sample carries some 130,000 clones, around 77% of them seen once, and the ten largest clones take 4.2%. The data belong to a study of cytomegalovirus exposure and HLA in healthy donors. Broader study findings: Most TCR sequences were rare, but some public TCRs occurred in many donors.

The material sequenced was PBMCs. This receptor was obtained from a male donor in good health and CMV-seropositive. V is TRBV7-2 and J is TRBJ2-1; D is undetermined. In DNA, the CDR3 is TGTGCCAGCAGCTTAGGTTCAGGGCAGTTCTTC. Its translation is CASSLGSGQFF.